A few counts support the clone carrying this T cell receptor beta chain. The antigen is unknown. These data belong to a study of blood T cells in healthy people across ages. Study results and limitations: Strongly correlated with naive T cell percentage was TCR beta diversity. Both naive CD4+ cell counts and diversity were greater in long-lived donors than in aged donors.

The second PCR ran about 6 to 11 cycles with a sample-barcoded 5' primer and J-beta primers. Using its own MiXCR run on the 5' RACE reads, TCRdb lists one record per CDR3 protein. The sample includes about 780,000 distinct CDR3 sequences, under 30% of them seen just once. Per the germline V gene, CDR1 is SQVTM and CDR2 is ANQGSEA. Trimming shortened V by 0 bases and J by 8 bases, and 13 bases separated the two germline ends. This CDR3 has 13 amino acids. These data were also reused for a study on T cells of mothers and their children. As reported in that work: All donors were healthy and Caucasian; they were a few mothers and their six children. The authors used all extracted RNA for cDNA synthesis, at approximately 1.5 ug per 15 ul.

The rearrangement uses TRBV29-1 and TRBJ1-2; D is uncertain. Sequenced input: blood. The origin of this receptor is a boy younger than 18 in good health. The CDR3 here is CSVEDNRWEGYTF. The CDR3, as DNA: TGCAGCGTTGAAGACAACCGGTGGGAGGGCTACACCTTC.